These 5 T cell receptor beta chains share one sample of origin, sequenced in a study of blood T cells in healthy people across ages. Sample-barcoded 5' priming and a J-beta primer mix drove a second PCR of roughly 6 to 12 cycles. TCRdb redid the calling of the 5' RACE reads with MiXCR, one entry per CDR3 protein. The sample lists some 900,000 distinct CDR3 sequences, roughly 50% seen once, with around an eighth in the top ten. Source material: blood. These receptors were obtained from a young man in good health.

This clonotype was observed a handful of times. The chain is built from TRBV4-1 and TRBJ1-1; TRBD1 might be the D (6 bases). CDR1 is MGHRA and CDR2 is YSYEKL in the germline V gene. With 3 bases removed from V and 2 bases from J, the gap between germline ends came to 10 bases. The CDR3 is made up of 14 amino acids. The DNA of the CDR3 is TGCGCCAGCAGCCACCCGGACAGAAACACTGAAGCTTTCTTT. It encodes CASSHPDRNTEAFF.

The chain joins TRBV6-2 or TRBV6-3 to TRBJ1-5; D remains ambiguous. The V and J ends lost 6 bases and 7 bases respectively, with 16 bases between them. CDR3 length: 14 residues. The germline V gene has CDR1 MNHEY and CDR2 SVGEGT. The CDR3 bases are TGTGCCAGCAGCCCCGGTGATGGTTGGCAGCCCCAGCATTTT. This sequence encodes CASSPGDGWQPQHF.

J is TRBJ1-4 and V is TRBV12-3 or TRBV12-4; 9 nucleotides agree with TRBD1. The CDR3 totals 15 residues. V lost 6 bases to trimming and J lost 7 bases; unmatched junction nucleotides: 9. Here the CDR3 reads CASSHNRGRGEKLFF. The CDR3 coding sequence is TGTGCCAGCAGCCACAACAGGGGGCGCGGTGAAAAACTGTTTTTT.

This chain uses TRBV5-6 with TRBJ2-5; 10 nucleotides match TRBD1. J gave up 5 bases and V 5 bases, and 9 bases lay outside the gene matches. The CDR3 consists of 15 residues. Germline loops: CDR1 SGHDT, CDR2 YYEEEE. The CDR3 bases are TGTGCCAGCAGTATGGCCGGGACAGGGGACGAGACCCAGTACTTC. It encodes CASSMAGTGDETQYF. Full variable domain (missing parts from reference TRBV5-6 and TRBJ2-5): DAGVTQSPTHLIKTRGQQVTLRCSPKSGHDTVSWYQQALGQGPQFIFQYYEEEERQRGNFPDRFSGHQFPNYSSELNVNALLLGDSALYLCASSMAGTGDETQYFGPGTRLLVL.

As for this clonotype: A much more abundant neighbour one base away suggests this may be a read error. DNA of the CDR3: TGTGCCAGCAGGGACTGGGGACTAGGCGGGGAGGGCCAGTACTTC. Translating it yields CASRDWGLGGEGQYF. The rearrangement links TRBV11-2 to TRBJ2-5, with 8 bases matching TRBD2. The junction had 16 bases not matched to a gene; V was cut back by 6 bases and J by 10 bases. CDR3 size: 15 residues. CDR1 is SGHAT and CDR2 is FQNNGV in the germline V gene.